Listed below are T cell receptor beta chains from one sample, sequenced in a study of glioma-infiltrating T cells after dendritic cell vaccination. TCRdb's table, derived via immunoSEQ multiplex PCR, lists solely in-frame clones and lacks some. The sample lists some 91,000 clones, 70% to 90% seen once, with 2% to 2.5% in the top ten. The source material was blood, sampled after dendritic cell vaccination. These receptors originate from a human donor with glioblastoma. CDR3s include the opening cysteine and the closing phenylalanine or tryptophan. A D gene is named only where the DNA matches it firmly. Only some rows state a clone size, as once, few, many or a class for expanded clones.

j_call	clone_size	d_call	v_call	cdr3_aa	cdr3_nt
TRBJ2-1	few	TRBD2	TRBV9	CASSVGLAGATKNEQFF	TGTGCCAGCAGCGTAGGTCTAGCGGGAGCGACTAAGAATGAGCAGTTCTTC
TRBJ1-4	NA	TRBD1	TRBV10-3	CAISGTGSTNEKLFF	TGTGCCATCAGCGGGACAGGGTCAACTAATGAAAAACTGTTTTTT
TRBJ1-1	NA	TRBD1	TRBV18	CASSLDEGANTEAFF	TGTGCCAGCTCCCTCGACGAGGGGGCGAACACTGAAGCTTTCTTT
TRBJ2-1	NA	NA	TRBV11-3	CASSFETRNEQFF	TGTGCCAGCAGCTTTGAAACTAGGAATGAGCAGTTCTTC
TRBJ2-2	NA	TRBD2	TRBV19	CASSIQRGNTGELFF	TGTGCCAGTAGTATCCAGCGGGGGAACACCGGGGAGCTGTTTTTT
TRBJ1-1	NA	NA	TRBV19	CASSAVRGSYTEAFF	TGTGCCAGTAGTGCCGTCAGGGGATCGTACACTGAAGCTTTCTTT
TRBJ2-1	NA	NA	TRBV6-1	CASSEAGTYNEQFF	TGTGCCAGCAGTGAGGCGGGGACCTACAATGAGCAGTTCTTC
TRBJ1-1	few	TRBD1	TRBV30	CAWSVGQDGEAFF	TGTGCCTGGAGTGTAGGACAGGACGGTGAAGCTTTCTTT
TRBJ2-1	few	TRBD1	TRBV5-6	CASSWDRFDNEQFF	TGTGCCAGCAGCTGGGACAGGTTCGACAATGAGCAGTTCTTC
TRBJ2-3	NA	NA	TRBV7-9	CASSLERGRDFTDTQYF	TGTGCCAGCAGCTTAGAAAGGGGAAGAGACTTCACAGATACGCAGTATTTT
TRBJ2-1	NA	NA	TRBV6-5	CASSEGGPYNEQFF	TGTGCCAGCAGTGAAGGGGGACCCTACAATGAGCAGTTCTTC
TRBJ2-6	few	NA	TRBV14	CASFSGGGSSGANVLTF	TGTGCCAGCTTCTCCGGGGGCGGGAGCTCTGGGGCCAACGTCCTGACTTTC
TRBJ1-2	NA	NA	TRBV5-1	CASSLARAAYGYTF	TGCGCCAGCAGCTTGGCCAGGGCGGCCTATGGCTACACCTTC
TRBJ1-3	few	NA	TRBV28	CASAGDTIYF	TGTGCCAGTGCCGGAGACACCATATATTTT
TRBJ2-5	once	NA	TRBV18	CASSQPYRVTQETQYF	TGTGCCAGCTCACAGCCCTACAGGGTCACCCAAGAGACCCAGTACTTC
TRBJ2-1	NA	TRBD2	TRBV7-9	CASSPGLVSYNEQFF	TGTGCCAGCAGCCCAGGACTAGTATCCTACAATGAGCAGTTCTTC
TRBJ1-1	NA	TRBD1	TRBV14	CASSQDQGVNTEAFF	TGTGCCAGCAGCCAAGACCAGGGGGTGAACACTGAAGCTTTCTTT
TRBJ2-7	few	TRBD2	TRBV5-4	CASSSWGGAGYEQYF	TGTGCCAGCAGTTCCTGGGGAGGGGCAGGCTACGAGCAGTACTTC
TRBJ2-3	NA	TRBD1	TRBV30	CAWSVLQGQGSRQYF	TGTGCCTGGAGTGTACTTCAGGGACAGGGGTCTCGGCAGTATTTT
TRBJ2-2	NA	NA	TRBV27	CASSLSGQSRNTGELFF	TGTGCCAGCAGTTTATCGGGGCAGTCGAGGAACACCGGGGAGCTGTTTTTT
TRBJ1-4	NA	TRBD1	TRBV6-6	CASRRQGGEKLFF	TGTGCCAGCAGGAGACAGGGTGGGGAAAAACTGTTTTTT
TRBJ2-7	NA	TRBD2	TRBV5-1	CASSWGTSGETAYEQYF	TGCGCCAGCAGCTGGGGGACTAGCGGGGAAACCGCCTACGAGCAGTACTTC
TRBJ1-4	NA	NA	TRBV2	CASQGYREKLFF	TGTGCCAGTCAGGGATATCGGGAAAAACTGTTTTTT
TRBJ2-1	NA	NA	TRBV28	CASSLSTGLGAFDNEQFF	TGTGCCAGCAGTTTATCCACAGGCCTGGGGGCTTTTGACAATGAGCAGTTCTTC
TRBJ1-3	NA	NA	TRBV5-8	CASSLFFNGNTIYF	TGTGCCAGCAGCTTGTTTTTTAATGGAAACACCATATATTTT
TRBJ1-6	NA	TRBD1	TRBV4-2	CASSQEEGGGSPLHF	TGTGCCAGCAGCCAAGAAGAAGGGGGCGGTTCACCCCTCCACTTT
TRBJ2-7	few	TRBD1	TRBV6-5	CASSYGTGGSYEQYF	TGTGCCAGCAGTTACGGTACAGGGGGTTCCTACGAGCAGTACTTC
TRBJ2-2	NA	NA	TRBV2	CASSRDGVTRTGELFF	TGTGCCAGCAGTCGGGATGGGGTGACACGGACCGGGGAGCTGTTTTTT
TRBJ1-1	few	TRBD1	TRBV11-2	CASSAHQTGARRNTEAFF	TGTGCCAGCAGCGCGCATCAGACAGGGGCGCGGAGGAACACTGAAGCTTTCTTT
TRBJ2-7	NA	TRBD1	TRBV18	CASSPQQGDYEQYF	TGTGCCAGCTCACCACAACAGGGGGACTACGAGCAGTACTTC
TRBJ2-1	NA	NA	TRBV5-4	CASSLVRESNNEQFF	TGTGCCAGCAGCTTGGTGCGGGAAAGTAACAATGAGCAGTTCTTC
TRBJ1-1	NA	NA	TRBV5-1	CASSFRDMNTEAFF	TGCGCCAGCAGCTTCAGAGACATGAACACTGAAGCTTTCTTT
TRBJ2-1	NA	NA	TRBV9	CASSESAGGSNEQFF	TGTGCCAGCAGCGAGTCCGCAGGTGGGTCCAATGAGCAGTTCTTC
TRBJ2-1	few	NA	TRBV5-6	CASSTRYGGAGYNEQFF	TGTGCCAGCAGCACCCGCTATGGGGGGGCGGGATACAATGAGCAGTTCTTC
TRBJ2-1	NA	NA	TRBV21-1	CASSKGVTTVSYNEQFF	TGTGCCAGCAGCAAAGGCGTCACGACAGTTTCCTACAATGAGCAGTTCTTC
TRBJ1-2	NA	NA	TRBV7-9	CASSPADYYGYTF	TGTGCCAGCTCCCCAGCAGACTACTATGGCTACACCTTC
TRBJ2-2	few	TRBD2	TRBV7-9	CATSGRNTGELFF	TGTGCCACTAGCGGGAGGAACACCGGGGAGCTGTTTTTT
TRBJ1-5	NA	TRBD1	TRBV7-9	CASSLDRGRQPQHF	TGTGCCAGCAGCCTAGACAGGGGGCGGCAGCCCCAGCATTTT
TRBJ1-5	NA	TRBD1	TRBV19	CASSRQGISQPQHF	TGTGCCAGTAGTCGACAGGGAATATCTCAGCCCCAGCATTTT
TRBJ2-7	NA	NA	TRBV20-1	CSARYGYEQYF	TGCAGTGCTAGATACGGCTACGAGCAGTACTTC
TRBJ2-6	NA	NA	TRBV27	CASSLLSGANVLTF	TGTGCCAGCAGTTTACTCTCTGGGGCCAACGTCCTGACTTTC
TRBJ1-3	few	TRBD1	TRBV18	CASSPQQGAGNTIYF	TGTGCCAGCTCTCCCCAACAGGGGGCTGGAAACACCATATATTTT
TRBJ2-1	NA	TRBD2	TRBV9	CASSGIGTSGRAGIDEQFF	TGTGCCAGCAGCGGGATTGGGACTAGCGGGAGGGCCGGTATCGATGAGCAGTTCTTC
TRBJ2-1	many	TRBD2	TRBV7-9	CASSLVGSGALNEQFF	TGTGCCAGCAGCTTAGTTGGTAGCGGGGCCCTCAATGAGCAGTTCTTC
TRBJ1-3	NA	TRBD1	TRBV27	CASSLKPPGGGNTIYF	TGTGCCAGCAGTTTAAAACCGCCAGGGGGTGGAAACACCATATATTTT
TRBJ1-1	few	NA	TRBV11-2	CASNHQQGVNTEAFF	TGTGCCAGCAACCACCAACAGGGAGTGAACACTGAAGCTTTCTTT
TRBJ1-5	NA	TRBD1	TRBV5-1	CASSLGTGAAQPQHF	TGCGCCAGCAGCCTAGGGACAGGGGCTGCGCAGCCCCAGCATTTT
TRBJ2-1	NA	NA	TRBV7-3	CASSLTAGLGNEQFF	TGTGCCAGCAGCTTAACGGCAGGGCTCGGCAATGAGCAGTTCTTC
TRBJ2-7	NA	NA	TRBV27	CASTAGPLPLYEQYF	TGTGCCAGCACCGCGGGCCCCCTCCCTCTCTACGAGCAGTACTTC
TRBJ1-2	NA	NA	TRBV15	CATSRAKDSKGSKDTF	TGTGCCACCAGCAGAGCCAAGGACAGTAAAGGGTCTAAGGACACCTTC
TRBJ1-6	NA	NA	TRBV27	CASSTGTRNSPLHF	TGTGCCAGCAGTACCGGGACAAGAAATTCACCCCTCCACTTT
TRBJ1-5	NA	NA	TRBV25-1	CASSELGGSQPQHF	TGTGCCAGCAGTGAATTGGGGGGGTCTCAGCCCCAGCATTTT